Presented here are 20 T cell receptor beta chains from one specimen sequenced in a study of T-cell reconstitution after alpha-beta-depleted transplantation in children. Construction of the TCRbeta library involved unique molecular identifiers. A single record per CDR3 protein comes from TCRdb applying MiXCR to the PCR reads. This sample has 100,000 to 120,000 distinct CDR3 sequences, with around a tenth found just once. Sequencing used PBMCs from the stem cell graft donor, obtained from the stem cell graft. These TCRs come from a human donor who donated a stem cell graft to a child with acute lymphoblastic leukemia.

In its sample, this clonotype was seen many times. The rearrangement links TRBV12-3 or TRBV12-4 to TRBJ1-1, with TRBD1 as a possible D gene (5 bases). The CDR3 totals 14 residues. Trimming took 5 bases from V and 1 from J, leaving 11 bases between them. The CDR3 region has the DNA TGTGCCAGCAGTGCCCGGGGGGAGAACACTGAAGCTTTCTTT. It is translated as CASSARGENTEAFF.

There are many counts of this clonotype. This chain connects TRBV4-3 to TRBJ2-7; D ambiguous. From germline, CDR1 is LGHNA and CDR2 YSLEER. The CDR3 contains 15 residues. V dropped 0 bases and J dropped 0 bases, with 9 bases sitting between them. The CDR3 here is CASSQEISYSYEQYF. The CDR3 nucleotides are TGCGCCAGCAGCCAAGAAATATCCTACTCCTACGAGCAGTACTTC.

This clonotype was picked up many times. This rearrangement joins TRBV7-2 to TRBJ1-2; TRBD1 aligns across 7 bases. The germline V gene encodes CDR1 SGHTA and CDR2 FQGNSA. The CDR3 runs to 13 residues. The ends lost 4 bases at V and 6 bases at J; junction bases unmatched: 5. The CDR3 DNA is TGTGCCAGCAGCTACGACAGGGAACATGGCTACACCTTC. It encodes CASSYDREHGYTF.

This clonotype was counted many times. In DNA, the CDR3 is TGTGCCAGCAACGGACTAGCCCAGACAGATACGCAGTATTTT. Translation gives CASNGLAQTDTQYF. V gene TRBV7-2 combines with J gene TRBJ2-3; TRBD2 matches at 8 bases. V was clipped by 7 bases and J by 3 bases; unmatched bases: 6. The CDR3 loop spans 14 amino acids. Germline assignment: CDR1 SGHTA and CDR2 FQGNSA.

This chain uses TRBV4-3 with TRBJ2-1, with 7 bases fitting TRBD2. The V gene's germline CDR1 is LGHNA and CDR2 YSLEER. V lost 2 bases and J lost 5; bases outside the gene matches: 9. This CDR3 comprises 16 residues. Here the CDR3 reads CASSQSLREYDNEQFF. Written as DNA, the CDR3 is TGCGCCAGCAGCCAATCATTGCGGGAGTATGACAATGAGCAGTTCTTC.

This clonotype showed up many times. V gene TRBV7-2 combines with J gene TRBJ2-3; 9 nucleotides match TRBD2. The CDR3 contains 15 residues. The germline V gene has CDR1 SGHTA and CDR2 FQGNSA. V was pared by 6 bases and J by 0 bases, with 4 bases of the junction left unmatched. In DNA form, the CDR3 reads TGTGCCAGCAGTCTAGCGGGGCCTAGCACAGATACGCAGTATTTT. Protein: CASSLAGPSTDTQYF.

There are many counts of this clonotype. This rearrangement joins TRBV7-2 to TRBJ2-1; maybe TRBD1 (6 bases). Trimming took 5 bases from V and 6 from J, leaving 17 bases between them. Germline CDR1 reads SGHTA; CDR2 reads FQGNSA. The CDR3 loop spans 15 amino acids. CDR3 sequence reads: CASSQSGVAANEQFF. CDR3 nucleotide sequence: TGTGCCAGCAGCCAATCAGGGGTCGCCGCCAATGAGCAGTTCTTC.

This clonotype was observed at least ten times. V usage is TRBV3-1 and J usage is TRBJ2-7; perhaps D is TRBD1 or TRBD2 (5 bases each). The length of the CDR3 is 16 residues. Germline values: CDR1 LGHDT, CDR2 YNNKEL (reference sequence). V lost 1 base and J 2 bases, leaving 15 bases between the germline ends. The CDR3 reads CASSQGWQGPTYEQYF. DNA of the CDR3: TGTGCCAGCAGCCAAGGATGGCAGGGACCTACCTACGAGCAGTACTTC.

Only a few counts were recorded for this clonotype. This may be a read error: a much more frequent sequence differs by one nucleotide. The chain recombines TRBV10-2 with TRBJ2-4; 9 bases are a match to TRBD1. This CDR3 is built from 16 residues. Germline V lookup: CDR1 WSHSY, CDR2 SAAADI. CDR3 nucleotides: TGCGCCAGTCGGGACAGGGACCTACTAGCCAAAAACAGTCAGTACTTC. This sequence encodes CASRDRDLLAKNSQYF.

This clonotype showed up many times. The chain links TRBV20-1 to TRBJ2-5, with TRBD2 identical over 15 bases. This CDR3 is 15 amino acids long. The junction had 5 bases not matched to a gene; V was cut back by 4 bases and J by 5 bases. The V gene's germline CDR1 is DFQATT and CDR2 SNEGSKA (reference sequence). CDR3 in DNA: TGCAGTGCTATAAGGACTAGCGGGAGGGCCGAGACCCAGTACTTC. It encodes CSAIRTSGRAETQYF.

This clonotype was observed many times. As DNA, the CDR3 is TGTGCCAGCAGCCAGGGACTAGCGGGAGTAGCCGATACGCAGTATTTT. This sequence encodes CASSQGLAGVADTQYF. This sequence joins TRBV7-9 and TRBJ2-3; 14 bases agree with TRBD2. The CDR3 is 16 amino acids. The V and J ends lost 5 bases and 6 bases, in that order; junction bases with no gene match: 7. Germline V CDR1 and CDR2: SEHNR, FQNEAQ (reference sequence).

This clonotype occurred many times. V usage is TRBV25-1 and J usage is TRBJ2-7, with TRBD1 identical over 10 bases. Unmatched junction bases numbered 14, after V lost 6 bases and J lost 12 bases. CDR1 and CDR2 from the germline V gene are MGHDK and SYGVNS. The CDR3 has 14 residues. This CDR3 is CASSPHTGTGDWYF. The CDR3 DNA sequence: TGTGCCAGCAGCCCCCACACCGGGACAGGGGATTGGTACTTC.

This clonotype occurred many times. CDR3 sequence: CASSYGARLNEKLFF. CDR3 nucleotide sequence: TGTGCCAGCAGTTATGGGGCCAGGCTTAATGAAAAACTGTTTTTT. The chain employs TRBV6-5 and TRBJ1-4, with D maybe TRBD1 (5 bases). The CDR3 is made up of 15 amino acids. Trimming pared 3 bases from V and 4 bases from J, leaving 12 bases between. Germline CDR1 MNHEY, CDR2 SVGAGI.

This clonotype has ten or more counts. The DNA of the CDR3 is TGTGCCAGCAGGGGTGGGGACACGGTTTCCTACGAGCAGTACTTC. Its translation: CASRGGDTVSYEQYF. J is TRBJ2-7 and V is TRBV6-5; tentative D call: TRBD1 (6 bases). CDR3 length: 15 amino acids. V lost 6 bases and J lost 1, with 16 bases in between. The V gene's germline CDR1 is MNHEY and CDR2 SVGAGI.

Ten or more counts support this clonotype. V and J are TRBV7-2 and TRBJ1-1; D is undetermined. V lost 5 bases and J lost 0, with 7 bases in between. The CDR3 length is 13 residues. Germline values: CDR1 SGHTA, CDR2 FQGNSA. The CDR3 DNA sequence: TGTGCCAGCAGCCTCAGGATGAACACTGAAGCTTTCTTT. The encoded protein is CASSLRMNTEAFF.

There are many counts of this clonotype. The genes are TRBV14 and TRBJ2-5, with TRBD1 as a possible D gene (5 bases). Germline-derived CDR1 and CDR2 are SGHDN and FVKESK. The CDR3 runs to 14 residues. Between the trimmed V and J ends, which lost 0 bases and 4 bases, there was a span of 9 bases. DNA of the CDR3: TGTGCCAGCAGCCAAGATGCGACAGTAGAGACCCAGTACTTC. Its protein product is CASSQDATVETQYF.

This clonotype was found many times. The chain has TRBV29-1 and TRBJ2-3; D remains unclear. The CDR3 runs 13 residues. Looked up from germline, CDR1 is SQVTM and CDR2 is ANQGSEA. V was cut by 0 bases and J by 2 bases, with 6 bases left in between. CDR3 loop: CSVEDENTDTQYF. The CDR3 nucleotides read TGCAGCGTTGAAGATGAGAACACAGATACGCAGTATTTT.

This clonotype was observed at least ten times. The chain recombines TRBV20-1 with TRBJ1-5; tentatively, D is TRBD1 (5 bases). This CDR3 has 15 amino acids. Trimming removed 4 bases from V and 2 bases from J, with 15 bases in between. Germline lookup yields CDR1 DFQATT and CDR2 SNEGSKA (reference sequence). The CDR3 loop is CSATLPGGGNQPQHF. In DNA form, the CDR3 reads TGCAGTGCTACCCTCCCCGGGGGTGGCAATCAGCCCCAGCATTTT.

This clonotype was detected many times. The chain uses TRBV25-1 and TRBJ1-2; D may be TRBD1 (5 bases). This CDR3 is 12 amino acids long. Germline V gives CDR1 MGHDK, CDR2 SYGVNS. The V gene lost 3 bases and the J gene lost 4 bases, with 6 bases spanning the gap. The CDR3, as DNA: TGTGCCAGCAGTGAGGGGCCCTATGGCTACACCTTC. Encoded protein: CASSEGPYGYTF.

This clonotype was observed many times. The CDR3 DNA follows: TGTGCCAGCCACGGGGGGGGTCGAAGTTCTTACGAGCAGTACTTC. Its translation is CASHGGGRSSYEQYF. V and J are TRBV18 and TRBJ2-7; TRBD2 aligns across 8 bases. The CDR3 runs to 15 residues. V gave up 8 bases and J gave up 4 bases; unmatched junction bases: 13. Germline V gene lookup returns CDR1 KGHSH and CDR2 LQKENI.